This T cell receptor (beta chain) emerged from a study of shared clonotypes between healthy human individuals. For the study at large: Aged between 18 and 49, the donors were a couple of women and three men. Three plates were used per donor for CD4 naive, three for CD4 memory, two for CD8 naive and one for CD8 memory.

Data came from immunoSEQ multiplex PCR; TCRdb stores just in-frame clones and leaves some out. The sample comprises about 2.2 million clones, around 93% of which are singletons, and more than 1.5% rests with the top ten. The germline gives CDR1 SGHDT, CDR2 YYEEEE. This CDR3 is 15 amino acids long. V lost 0 bases and J 0 bases, leaving 7 bases between the germline ends. Cells designated naive CD8 were CD45RO-negative and were positively selected for CCR7, with terminally differentiated effector memory CD45RA+ cells excluded. On this clone itself: The target antigen is unknown.

The study, taken as a whole, reports: Rarefaction analysis demonstrated incomplete sorted-subset sequencing notwithstanding large depth. Sharing across four donors was seen in roughly 5% of naive CD4 clonotypes.

The genes are TRBV5-6 and TRBJ2-1; D is uncertain. The clonotype comes from a man younger than 35 in good health. Some clones in this sample may be carry-over from other donors' samples. The sample was naive CD8+ T cells from PBMCs. CDR3 sequence: CASSLDPNSYNEQFF. The CDR3 bases are TGTGCCAGCAGCTTGGACCCGAACTCCTACAATGAGCAGTTCTTC. Full variable domain (remainder filled in from reference TRBV5-6 and TRBJ2-1): DAGVTQSPTHLIKTRGQQVTLRCSPKSGHDTVSWYQQALGQGPQFIFQYYEEEERQRGNFPDRFSGHQFPNYSSELNVNALLLGDSALYLCASSLDPNSYNEQFFGPGTRLTVL.